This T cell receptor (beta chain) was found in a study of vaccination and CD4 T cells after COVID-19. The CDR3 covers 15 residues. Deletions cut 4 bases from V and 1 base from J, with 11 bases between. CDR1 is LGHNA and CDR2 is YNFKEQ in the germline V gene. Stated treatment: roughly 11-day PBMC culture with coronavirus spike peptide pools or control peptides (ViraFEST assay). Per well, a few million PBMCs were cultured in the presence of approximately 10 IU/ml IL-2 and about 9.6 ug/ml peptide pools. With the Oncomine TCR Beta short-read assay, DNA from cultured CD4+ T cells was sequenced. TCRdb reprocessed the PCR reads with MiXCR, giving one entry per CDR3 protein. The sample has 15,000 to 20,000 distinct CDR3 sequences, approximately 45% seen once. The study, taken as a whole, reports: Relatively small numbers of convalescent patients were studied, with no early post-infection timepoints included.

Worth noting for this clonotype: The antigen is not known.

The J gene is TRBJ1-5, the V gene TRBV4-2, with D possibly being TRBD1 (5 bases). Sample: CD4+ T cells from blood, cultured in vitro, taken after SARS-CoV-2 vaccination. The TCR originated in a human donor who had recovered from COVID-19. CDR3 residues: CASSPTEVSNQPQHF. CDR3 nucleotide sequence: TGTGCCAGCAGCCCGACAGAGGTGAGCAATCAGCCCCAGCATTTT.